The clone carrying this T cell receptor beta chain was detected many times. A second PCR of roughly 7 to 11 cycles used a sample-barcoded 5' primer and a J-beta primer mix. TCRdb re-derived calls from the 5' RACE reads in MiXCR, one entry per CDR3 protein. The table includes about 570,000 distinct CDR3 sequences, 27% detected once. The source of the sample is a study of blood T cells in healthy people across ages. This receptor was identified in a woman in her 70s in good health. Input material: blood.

This CDR3 reads CASRLQGSSGNTIYF. The DNA of the CDR3 is TGTGCCAGCAGGCTACAGGGCAGCTCTGGAAACACCATATATTTT. V gene TRBV6-5 combines with J gene TRBJ1-3, with a tentative D call TRBD1 (6 bases). V shed 6 bases and J shed 0 bases, with 12 bases lying between them. The CDR3 is 15 amino acids. Germline assignment: CDR1 MNHEY and CDR2 SVGAGI.